This TCR beta chain is drawn from a study of blood T cells in healthy people across ages. V lost 7 bases, J lost 6 bases, and 10 bases stayed unmatched. This CDR3 has 13 amino acids. Germline V CDR1 and CDR2: SQVTM, ANQGSEA. The second PCR ran about 6 to 12 cycles with a sample-barcoded 5' primer and J-beta primers. TCRdb recomputed calls from the 5' RACE reads with MiXCR, one row per CDR3 protein. The sample includes around 940,000 distinct CDR3 sequences, roughly half of them seen just once. The gene calls are TRBV29-1 and TRBJ2-7, with 9 bases that match TRBD1. The clonotype originates from a woman aged 60-70 years in good health. Source material: blood. The CDR3 DNA follows: TGCAGCGCCAGGACAGGGGCCGGCTGCGAGCAGTACTTC. Amino acid sequence: CSARTGAGCEQYF.